This is a list of T cell receptor beta chains from one sample in a study of blood T cell repertoires in COVID-19. Method: immunoSEQ multiplex PCR; TCRdb's copy keeps in-frame clones and lacks some. The data show 130,000 to 150,000 clones, with roughly four fifths seen just once and almost 6.5% held by the top ten. The sequencing sample was made of peripheral blood. The receptors originated from a human donor in a cohort sampled during active COVID-19. CDR3s include the opening cysteine and the closing phenylalanine or tryptophan. The D gene is left open where the match is weak. Size is omitted from some rows. Given values are once, few, many or a class for expanded clones.

len,abundance,v_gene,d_gene,j_gene,CDR3nt,CDR3aa
17,.,TRBV18,.,TRBJ2-6,TGTGCCAGCTCACCACGGGGCAGCCAGTCGGGGGCCAACGTCCTGACTTTC,CASSPRGSQSGANVLTF
15,once,TRBV6-5,.,TRBJ2-3,TGTGCCAGCAGTCCGAGGAGTCCGAGCACAGATACGCAGTATTTT,CASSPRSPSTDTQYF
14,.,TRBV30,.,TRBJ1-1,TGTGCCTGGAGATTTAAGGGGTCGAACACTGAAGCTTTCTTT,CAWRFKGSNTEAFF
14,.,TRBV5-5,.,TRBJ2-3,TGTGCCAGCAGCTCGTCGGGATTTCTAGATACGCAGTATTTT,CASSSSGFLDTQYF
14,.,TRBV9,TRBD1,TRBJ2-7,TGTGCCAGCAGCCCTTCAGGACAGGCCTACGAGCAGTACTTC,CASSPSGQAYEQYF
13,.,TRBV7-3,.,TRBJ2-1,TGTGCCAGCAGCACCGGGGCCTACAATGAGCAGTTCTTC,CASSTGAYNEQFF
15,.,TRBV3-1/TRBV3-2,TRBD1,TRBJ2-5,TGTGCCAGCAGCCAAGCCGGGACAGGGGCTGAGACCCAGTACTTC,CASSQAGTGAETQYF
15,.,TRBV18,TRBD1,TRBJ2-7,TGTGCCAGCTCACCAGGGACAGGGGGTTCCTACGAGCAGTACTTC,CASSPGTGGSYEQYF
14,.,TRBV28,.,TRBJ1-1,TGTGCCAGCAGTTTATCTCCAGGGTTTTCTGAAGCTTTCTTT,CASSLSPGFSEAFF
13,.,TRBV4-3,.,TRBJ1-1,TGCGCCAGCAGCCATGGGCTTAGCACTGAAGCTTTCTTT,CASSHGLSTEAFF
15,.,TRBV18,TRBD1,TRBJ1-4,TGTGCCAGCTCACTAGGACAGGGGATTAATGAAAAACTGTTTTTT,CASSLGQGINEKLFF
15,.,TRBV7-2,.,TRBJ1-1,TGTGCCAGCAGCTTAGGATATCGGGGGAACACTGAAGCTTTCTTT,CASSLGYRGNTEAFF
15,.,TRBV18,.,TRBJ1-5,TGTGCCAGCACCAATATGGGGGGAAAAGGTCAGCCCCAGCATTTT,CASTNMGGKGQPQHF
15,once,TRBV7-9,TRBD2,TRBJ2-5,TGTGCCAGCAGCCCCGAGACTAGCGGACAAGAGACCCAGTACTTC,CASSPETSGQETQYF
16,once,TRBV27,TRBD2,TRBJ2-3,TGTGCCAGCAACTCAGCGGGGGGCCCAAGCACAGATACGCAGTATTTT,CASNSAGGPSTDTQYF
14,.,TRBV6-6,TRBD1,TRBJ1-5,TGTGCCAGCAGTCGCGACAGGGGGGAGCGGCCCCAGCATTTT,CASSRDRGERPQHF
14,.,TRBV9,.,TRBJ2-2,TGTGCCAGCAGCGTAGTCGGGAACACCGGGGAGCTGTTTTTT,CASSVVGNTGELFF
13,few,TRBV18,.,TRBJ2-7,TGTGCCAGCTCAGGAGACGGCCCCTACGAGCAGTACTTC,CASSGDGPYEQYF
15,.,TRBV6-5,.,TRBJ1-3,TGTGCCAGCCAACTCACAGAGGGGGCTGGAAACACCATATATTTT,CASQLTEGAGNTIYF
14,.,TRBV12-5,TRBD2,TRBJ2-1,TGTGCTAGTGTGAGGACTAGCGGGGTGAATGAGCAGTTCTTC,CASVRTSGVNEQFF
16,once,TRBV4-1,.,TRBJ1-6,TGCGCCAGCAGCCAAGAAGATACTCAGGGAAATTCACCCCTCCACTTT,CASSQEDTQGNSPLHF
12,.,TRBV2,.,TRBJ1-2,TGTGCCAGCAGTTGGAGGGACTATGGCTACACCTTC,CASSWRDYGYTF
16,.,TRBV27,TRBD2,TRBJ2-5,TGTGCCAGCAGAAGGGCGGGGGGGCTAATTGAAGAGACCCAGTACTTC,CASRRAGGLIEETQYF
16,.,TRBV19,.,TRBJ2-3,TGTGCCAGTAGTATCAGGGCTACCGGCGGCACAGATACGCAGTATTTT,CASSIRATGGTDTQYF
13,.,TRBV19,.,TRBJ1-1,TGTGCCAGTAGTATTCCAGGGAGGGCTGAAGCTTTCTTT,CASSIPGRAEAFF
18,many,TRBV28,.,TRBJ1-1,TGTGCCAGCATTCCCGCGGGGGCCGGCGGACTAATGAACACTGAAGCTTTCTTT,CASIPAGAGGLMNTEAFF
11,few,TRBV3-1/TRBV3-2,.,TRBJ1-1,TGTGCCAGCAGCCGAGACGGGGAAGCTTTCTTT,CASSRDGEAFF
15,.,TRBV5-1,.,TRBJ2-3,TGCGCCAGCAGCTTGATAAGCGATGGCACAGATACGCAGTATTTT,CASSLISDGTDTQYF
16,.,TRBV19,TRBD1,TRBJ2-7,TGTGCCAGTAGTTCACCCATCGGGGACAGGATCTACGAGCAGTACTTC,CASSSPIGDRIYEQYF
15,.,TRBV6-5,TRBD1,TRBJ2-4,TGTGCCAGCAGTCCTGGGACAGGGGGCGCGAACATTCAGTACTTC,CASSPGTGGANIQYF
17,.,TRBV9,.,TRBJ1-1,TGTGCCAGCAGCACCAACACGGAGACGCCCTCGGGGACTGAAGCTTTCTTT,CASSTNTETPSGTEAFF
14,.,TRBV19,.,TRBJ2-5,TGTGCCAGTAGTATAGGGGGAGCGGAAGAGACCCAGTACTTC,CASSIGGAEETQYF